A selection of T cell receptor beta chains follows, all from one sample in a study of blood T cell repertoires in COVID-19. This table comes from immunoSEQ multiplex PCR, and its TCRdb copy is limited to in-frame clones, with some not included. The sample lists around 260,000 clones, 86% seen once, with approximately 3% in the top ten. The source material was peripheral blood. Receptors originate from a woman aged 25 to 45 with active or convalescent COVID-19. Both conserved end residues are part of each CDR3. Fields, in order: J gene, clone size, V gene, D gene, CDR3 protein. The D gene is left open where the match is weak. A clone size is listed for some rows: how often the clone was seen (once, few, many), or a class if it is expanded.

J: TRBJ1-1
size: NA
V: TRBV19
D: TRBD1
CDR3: CASSKPPDRVNTEAFF

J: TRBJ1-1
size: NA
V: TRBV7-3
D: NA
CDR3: CASSARLGTEAFF

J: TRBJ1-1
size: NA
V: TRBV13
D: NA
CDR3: CASSVGQWGEAFF

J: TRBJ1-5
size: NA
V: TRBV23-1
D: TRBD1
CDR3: CASSRQQGEDQPQHF

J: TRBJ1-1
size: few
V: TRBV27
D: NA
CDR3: CASSSYGSRGGTEAFF

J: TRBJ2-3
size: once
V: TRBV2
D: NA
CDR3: CASKEFRGATDTQYF

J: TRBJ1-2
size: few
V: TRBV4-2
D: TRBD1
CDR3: CASSLGSRGSNYGYTF

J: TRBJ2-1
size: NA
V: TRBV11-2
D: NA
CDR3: CASSSPAGAPYNEQFF

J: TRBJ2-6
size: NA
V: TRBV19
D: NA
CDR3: CASSLHLVGHSGANVLTF

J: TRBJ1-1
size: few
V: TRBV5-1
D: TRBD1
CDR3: CASSLARTGDYTEAFF

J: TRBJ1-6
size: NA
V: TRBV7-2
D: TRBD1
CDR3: CASSLGDSYSPLHF

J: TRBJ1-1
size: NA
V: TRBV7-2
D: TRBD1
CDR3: CASSNRQGLNTEAFF

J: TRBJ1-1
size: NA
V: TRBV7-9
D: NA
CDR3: CASSLAQDTEAFF

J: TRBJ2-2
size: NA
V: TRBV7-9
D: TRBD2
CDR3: CASSPREGGNTGELFF

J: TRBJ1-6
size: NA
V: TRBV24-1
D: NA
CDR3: CATSDPKWTVNHNSPLHF

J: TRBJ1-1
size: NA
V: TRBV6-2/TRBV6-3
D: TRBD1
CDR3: CASIPGQGPKTEAFF

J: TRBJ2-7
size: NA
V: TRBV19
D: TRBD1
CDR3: CASSISGQGIHEQYF

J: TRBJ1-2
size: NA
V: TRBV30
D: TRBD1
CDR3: CACYNRGNYGYTF

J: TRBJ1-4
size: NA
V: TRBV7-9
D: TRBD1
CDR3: CASSLGGQKVEKLFF

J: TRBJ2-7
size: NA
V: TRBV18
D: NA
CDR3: CASSASERSEQYF

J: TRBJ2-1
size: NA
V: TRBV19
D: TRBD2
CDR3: CASSIQRGNNEQFF

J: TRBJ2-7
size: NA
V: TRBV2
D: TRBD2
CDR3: CASSEFSGGDEQYF

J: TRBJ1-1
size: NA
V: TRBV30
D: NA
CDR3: CAGGRRRGTEAFF

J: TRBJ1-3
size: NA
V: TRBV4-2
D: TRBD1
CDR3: CASSQVRADRDGNTIYF

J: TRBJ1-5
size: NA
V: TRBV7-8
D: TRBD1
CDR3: CASSLPQGTGGLRQPQHF

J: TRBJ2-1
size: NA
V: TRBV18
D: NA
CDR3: CASSPNTGTEQFF

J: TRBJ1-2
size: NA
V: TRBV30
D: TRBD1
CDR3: CAWSGPPGHLGGGRGPNYGYTF

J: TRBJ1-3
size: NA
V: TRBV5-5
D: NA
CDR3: CASSFIAGVGNTIYF

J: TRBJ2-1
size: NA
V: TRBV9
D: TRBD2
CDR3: CASSASGISYNEQFF

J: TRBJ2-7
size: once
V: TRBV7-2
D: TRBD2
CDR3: CASSASGVSSYEQYF

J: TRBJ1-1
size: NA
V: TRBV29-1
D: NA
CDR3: CSVDQAGGSLNTEAFF

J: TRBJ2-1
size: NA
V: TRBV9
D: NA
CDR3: CASSARGFDNEQFF

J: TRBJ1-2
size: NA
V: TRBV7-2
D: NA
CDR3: CASSLESRGGYTF

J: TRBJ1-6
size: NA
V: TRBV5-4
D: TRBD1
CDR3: CASSVGTGDLLALHF

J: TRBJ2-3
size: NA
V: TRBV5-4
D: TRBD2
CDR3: CASSFSGTSTDTQYF